The T cell receptor (beta chain) described here comes from a study of blood T cell repertoires in COVID-19. Profiled with immunoSEQ multiplex PCR; TCRdb holds only in-frame clones, not every one. The sample includes approximately 97,000 clones, about 85% of them seen just once. The count of this clone is one. In germline, CDR1 is SNHLY, CDR2 FYNNEI. This CDR3 comprises 12 residues. Material for sequencing was peripheral blood. The rearrangement uses TRBV2 and TRBJ1-3; D is possibly TRBD1 (5 bases). The TCR was taken from a man between 50 and 59 years old with active COVID-19. In DNA, the CDR3 is TGTGCTAACCGGGGGTCTGGAAACACCATATATTTT. This gives the protein CANRGSGNTIYF.